This T cell receptor (beta chain) was sequenced in a study of STAT5B mutations in CD4+ large granular lymphocyte leukemia. Findings and caveats of the study: Main leukemic clonotypes were patient-specific, but 20% to 25% appeared at low frequency elsewhere. Compared with healthy controls (2/35), patient top clones favored TRBV06 (8/27).

V was pared by 0 bases and J by 0 bases, with 10 bases between. The germline V gene encodes CDR1 SGHRS and CDR2 YFSETQ. The CDR3 contains 16 residues. TCRdb's table, derived via immunoSEQ multiplex PCR, lists solely in-frame clones and lacks some. The sample shows over 30,000 clones, roughly 76% of them seen only once. Turning to this clone: The target antigen is unknown.

The V and J genes are TRBV5-1 and TRBJ2-1, with D uncertain. The sequenced sample was CD4+ T cells from blood buffy coats. The TCR originated in a human donor in good health. The CDR3 DNA reads as TGCGCCAGCAGCTTGGCCGGCAGCATCTCCTACAATGAGCAGTTCTTC. Residues: CASSLAGSISYNEQFF.